Below are 32 T cell receptor beta chains sequenced from a single sample in a study of CD8+ T cells in alopecia areata. The treatment is: oral pan-JAK inhibitor, 5-10 mg twice daily. TCR sequencing used cDNA made by reverse transcription of extracted RNA. Profiling relied on immunoSEQ multiplex PCR, and the TCRdb table lists in-frame clones only, not all of them. The sample has hundreds of thousands of clones, approximately 60% seen once; the top ten hold about 0.89%. Sample: CD4+ T cells sorted from blood, taken between weeks 51 and 54, from a patient treated with tofacitinib. These receptor sequences come from a human donor with alopecia areata.

This clone occurred a few times. CDR3 coding DNA: TGCAGCGCCCTAAAAGAGACCCAGTACTTC. Its protein product is CSALKETQYF. The V and J genes are TRBV29-1 and TRBJ2-5, with D unclear. Per germline, CDR1 SQVTM and CDR2 ANQGSEA. The CDR3 loop spans 10 amino acids. Trimming stripped 7 bases from V and 3 bases from J, with 6 bases between.

The chain links TRBV29-1 to TRBJ2-2; D is unresolved. The CDR3 sequence is 12 residues long. The V end lost 7 bases, the J end lost 2 bases, and 8 bases lay between the germline ends. Germline CDR1 and CDR2: SQVTM and ANQGSEA. CDR3 DNA: TGCAGCGCCGTTACCAACACCGGGGAGCTGTTTTTT. As protein: CSAVTNTGELFF.

The V gene is TRBV30, the J gene TRBJ2-4; tentatively, D is TRBD1 (5 bases). Germline loops: CDR1 GTSNPN, CDR2 SVGIG (reference sequence). CDR3 length: 13 residues. The CDR3 DNA reads as TGTGCTTCGGACAAGGCTACCGAAAACATTCAGTACTTC. Amino acid sequence: CASDKATENIQYF.

Only one count was recorded for this clone. The gene calls are TRBV5-4 and TRBJ2-6; D perhaps matches TRBD2 (6 bases). CDR3 length equals 15 residues. Per germline, CDR1 SGHNT and CDR2 YYREEE (reference sequence). V gave up 4 bases and J gave up 4 bases, with 12 bases separating them. The CDR3 bases are TGTGCCAGCAGCCCCAGGGACTCGGGGGCCAACGTCCTGACTTTC. This encodes CASSPRDSGANVLTF.

The rearrangement links TRBV29-1 to TRBJ2-1; 11 nucleotides match TRBD2. This CDR3 region has 13 residues. Germline CDR1 and CDR2: SQVTM and ANQGSEA. V lost 7 bases to trimming and J lost 9 bases; unmatched junction nucleotides: 8. The CDR3 here is CSAHSGGAGEQFF. In nucleotides, the CDR3 is TGCAGCGCCCATAGCGGGGGGGCGGGTGAGCAGTTCTTC.

This clone was counted once. The chain employs TRBV30 and TRBJ1-2; no clear D gene. Germline V lookup: CDR1 GTSNPN, CDR2 SVGIG (reference sequence). Trimming removed 3 bases at V and 10 bases at J, with 9 bases between. This CDR3 spans 10 amino acids. CDR3 residues: CAWSPLNYTF. The CDR3 DNA reads TGTGCCTGGAGCCCGCTCAACTACACCTTC.

In this sample, this clone turned up a few times. Here the CDR3 DNA reads TGTGCCAGCAGTGAAAGAAACAGTCCGAATCAGCCCCAGCATTTT. It specifies CASSERNSPNQPQHF. The J gene is TRBJ1-5, the V gene TRBV6-1; D is ambiguous. Germline V CDR1 and CDR2: MNHNS, SASEGT. The CDR3 is 15 residues long. V was clipped by 2 bases and J by 4 bases, with 12 bases between them.

The chain joins TRBV27 to TRBJ2-5; D is unclear. V dropped 0 bases and J dropped 2 bases, with 4 bases sitting between them. The CDR3 contains 13 residues. Germline V gives CDR1 MNHEY, CDR2 SMNVEV (reference sequence). In nucleotides, the CDR3 is TGTGCCAGCAGTTTATCTAGTCAAGAGACCCAGTACTTC. Its protein is CASSLSSQETQYF.

The rearrangement links TRBV15 to TRBJ2-3; no clear D. The CDR3 is 13 amino acids. The V end was cut by 0 bases, the J end by 4 bases, with 5 bases between. Germline lookup yields CDR1 LNHNV and CDR2 YYDKDF (reference sequence). The CDR3 protein is CATSRDLPDTQYF. The CDR3 DNA reads TGTGCCACCAGCAGAGACCTACCAGATACGCAGTATTTT.

V is TRBV5-4 and J is TRBJ2-4; TRBD1 might be the D (7 bases). This CDR3 contains 19 residues. V was clipped by 0 bases and J by 0 bases, with 19 bases between them. The V gene's germline CDR1 is SGHNT and CDR2 YYREEE (reference sequence). CDR3 sequence (DNA): TGTGCCAGCAGCTTGGCCCCCTCAGGGGGAGGTAGAGCCAAAAACATTCAGTACTTC. This gives the protein CASSLAPSGGGRAKNIQYF.

This clone appeared once. The chain combines TRBV2 with TRBJ1-4, with TRBD1 matching over 7 bases. The V gene's germline CDR1 is SNHLY and CDR2 FYNNEI. The CDR3 runs to 15 residues. With V trimmed by 4 bases and J by 5 bases, 7 bases remained unmatched. The CDR3 spells CASSVGTAKNEKLFF. The CDR3 coding sequence is TGTGCCAGCAGTGTCGGGACAGCGAAGAATGAAAAACTGTTTTTT.

This clone has a count of ten or more. J is TRBJ2-5 and V is TRBV27; D possibly corresponds to TRBD2 (7 bases). V was cut by 4 bases and J by 5 bases, with 20 bases left in between. The CDR3 spans 16 residues. Germline V gene sequence: CDR1 MNHEY, CDR2 SMNVEV (reference sequence). CDR3 loop: CASSWKPGLGGETQYF. In DNA, the CDR3 is TGTGCCAGCAGTTGGAAACCTGGACTAGGGGGGGAGACCCAGTACTTC.

This clone was seen a single time. This rearrangement joins TRBV29-1 to TRBJ2-5; D remains ambiguous. Germline lookup yields CDR1 SQVTM and CDR2 ANQGSEA. V dropped 4 bases and J dropped 4 bases, with 7 bases sitting between them. The CDR3 has 11 amino acids. DNA for the CDR3: TGCAGCGTTGTAATCGGAGAGACCCAGTACTTC. This encodes CSVVIGETQYF.

The chain links TRBV25-1 to TRBJ1-2, with D possibly matching TRBD1 (6 bases). Per the germline V gene, CDR1 is MGHDK and CDR2 is SYGVNS. The CDR3 is 16 amino acids. Between the trimmed V and J ends, which lost 1 base and 4 bases, there was a span of 16 bases. CDR3 DNA sequence: TGTGCCAGCAGTGAATCGGGGGGCGGACAATTCTATGGCTACACCTTC. Amino acids: CASSESGGGQFYGYTF.

The genes are TRBV2 and TRBJ2-3; D may be TRBD1 or TRBD2 (5 bases each). V lost 6 bases and J 5 bases, leaving 15 bases between the germline ends. Germline CDR1 is SNHLY and CDR2 is FYNNEI. The CDR3 extends over 14 amino acids. The CDR3: CASRTSRDQDTQYF. The CDR3 nucleotides read TGTGCCAGCAGAACTAGTAGGGACCAAGATACGCAGTATTTT.

This clone was observed a few times. V usage is TRBV25-1 and J usage is TRBJ1-2; 8 bases fit TRBD1. The germline gives CDR1 MGHDK, CDR2 SYGVNS. This CDR3 has 14 residues. The J segment lost 4 bases and the V segment lost 4 bases, leaving 5 bases of the junction unmatched. CDR3 loop: CASSVTGAGYGYTF. The CDR3 DNA is TGTGCCAGCAGTGTGACAGGGGCCGGCTATGGCTACACCTTC.

The J gene is TRBJ1-2, the V gene TRBV7-9; D call uncertain. This CDR3 has 14 amino acids. Trimming removed 2 bases from V and 6 bases from J, with 13 bases in between. The germline CDR1 and CDR2 sequences are SEHNR and FQNEAQ (reference sequence). CDR3 coding DNA: TGTGCCAGCAGCTTAAGGCCAGTGTCCCATGGCTACACCTTC. Its translation: CASSLRPVSHGYTF.

The rearrangement uses TRBV5-1 and TRBJ2-1; TRBD1 agrees at 8 bases. With V trimmed by 5 bases and J by 9 bases, 4 bases remained unmatched. The CDR3 is 12 amino acids. Looked up from germline, CDR1 is SGHRS and CDR2 is YFSETQ. This chain's CDR3 is CASSIDRGEQFF. CDR3 sequence (DNA): TGCGCCAGCAGTATTGACAGGGGTGAGCAGTTCTTC.

This clone has only a few counts. The chain combines TRBV5-4 with TRBJ1-6; 8 nucleotides align to TRBD1. The germline V gene encodes CDR1 SGHNT and CDR2 YYREEE (reference sequence). Trimming removed 1 base from V and 9 bases from J; junction bases left unmatched: 9. This CDR3 is built from 16 residues. The CDR3: CASSLYSRGLSSPLHF. The CDR3 nucleotides read TGTGCCAGCAGCTTGTACTCCAGGGGGCTGAGTTCACCCCTCCACTTT.

V and J are TRBV29-1 and TRBJ2-3; 7 nucleotides line up with TRBD1. Germline assignment: CDR1 SQVTM and CDR2 ANQGSEA. The trim removed 6 bases at V and 1 base at J, leaving 7 bases unmatched. The CDR3 is made up of 14 amino acids. The chain's CDR3 is CSVQPGQRTDTQYF. DNA for the CDR3: TGCAGCGTGCAACCGGGACAGCGCACAGATACGCAGTATTTT.

J is TRBJ2-1 and V is TRBV6-5; D uncertain. Germline V gives CDR1 MNHEY, CDR2 SVGAGI. The CDR3 is made up of 15 amino acids. Trimming cost V 4 bases and J 2 bases, with 12 bases left between them. The CDR3 protein is CASSFGLGTYNEQFF. In nucleotides, the CDR3 is TGTGCCAGCAGTTTCGGCCTTGGAACCTACAATGAGCAGTTCTTC.

V usage is TRBV7-2 and J usage is TRBJ2-1, with 9 bases matching TRBD1. Germline V gene sequence: CDR1 SGHTA, CDR2 FQGNSA. Trimming removed 5 bases from V and 9 bases from J; junction bases left unmatched: 8. The CDR3 sequence is 14 residues long. The CDR3 protein is CASSPNRGRGEQFF. DNA of the CDR3: TGTGCCAGCAGCCCTAACAGGGGGCGAGGTGAGCAGTTCTTC. Variable domain in full (rest from reference TRBV7-2 and TRBJ2-1): GAGVSQSPSNKVTEKGKDVELRCDPISGHTALYWYRQSLGQGLEFLIYFQGNSAPDKSGLPSDRFSAERTGGSVSTLTIQRTQQEDSAVYLCASSPNRGRGEQFFGPGTRLTVL.

This rearrangement joins TRBV15 to TRBJ1-6; no firm D call. Germline values: CDR1 LNHNV, CDR2 YYDKDF (reference sequence). V was shortened by 1 base and J by 8 bases, with 6 bases between the two germline ends. The CDR3 has 13 residues. CDR3 coding DNA: TGTGCCACCAGCAGAGGGCGGGATTCACCCCTCCACTTT. Residues: CATSRGRDSPLHF.

The V gene is TRBV2, the J gene TRBJ2-7, with D unresolved. CDR1 SNHLY and CDR2 FYNNEI come from the germline V gene. Deletions cut 1 base from V and 7 bases from J, with 11 bases between. The CDR3 extends over 13 amino acids. The CDR3: CASSEGGFREQYF. The CDR3 DNA follows: TGTGCCAGCAGTGAAGGGGGATTCCGGGAGCAGTACTTC. The whole variable domain, remainder taken from reference TRBV2 and TRBJ2-7, is EPEVTQTPSHQVTQMGQEVILRCVPISNHLYFYWYRQILGQKVEFLVSFYNNEISEKSEIFDDQFSVERPDGSNFTLKIRSTKLEDSAMYFCASSEGGFREQYFGPGTRLTVT.

The rearrangement links TRBV29-1 to TRBJ2-3; D gene uncertain. The CDR3 is 14 amino acids. CDR1 is SQVTM and CDR2 is ANQGSEA in the germline V gene. The V end was cut by 1 base, the J end by 3 bases, with 11 bases between. The chain's CDR3 is CSVEVGIGTDTQYF. CDR3 sequence (DNA): TGCAGCGTTGAAGTGGGGATTGGGACAGATACGCAGTATTTT.

This clone was counted between two and nine times. This chain joins TRBV11-2 and TRBJ2-1; D is ambiguous. This CDR3 comprises 15 residues. V shed 0 bases and J shed 4 bases, with 10 bases lying between them. The V gene's germline CDR1 is SGHAT and CDR2 FQNNGV. CDR3 coding DNA: TGTGCCAGCAGCTTAGACACTGGTCAATACAATGAGCAGTTCTTC. Residues: CASSLDTGQYNEQFF.

The chain combines TRBV2 with TRBJ2-7, with D tentatively TRBD1 (6 bases). Trimming took 1 base from V and 4 from J, leaving 14 bases between them. The CDR3 is 15 amino acids. Germline lookup yields CDR1 SNHLY and CDR2 FYNNEI. The chain's CDR3 is CASSEGGRGRYEQYF. The CDR3 DNA is TGTGCCAGCAGTGAAGGGGGGCGAGGACGTTACGAGCAGTACTTC. The whole variable domain, remainder taken from reference TRBV2 and TRBJ2-7, is EPEVTQTPSHQVTQMGQEVILRCVPISNHLYFYWYRQILGQKVEFLVSFYNNEISEKSEIFDDQFSVERPDGSNFTLKIRSTKLEDSAMYFCASSEGGRGRYEQYFGPGTRLTVT.

This rearrangement joins TRBV5-6 to TRBJ2-1; D may correspond to TRBD1 or TRBD2 (5 bases each). The CDR3 loop spans 13 amino acids. Trimming left V 4 bases short and J 10 bases short, with 15 bases between. Per the germline V gene, CDR1 is SGHDT and CDR2 is YYEEEE. CDR3: CASSHDPGTEQFF. The CDR3 nucleotides are TGTGCCAGCAGCCATGACCCCGGGACGGAGCAGTTCTTC.

The rearrangement joins TRBV5-1 to TRBJ1-6; D ambiguous. Trimming pared 4 bases from V and 0 bases from J, leaving 5 bases between. CDR1 and CDR2 from the germline V gene are SGHRS and YFSETQ. This CDR3 is built from 14 residues. CDR3 sequence: CASSQSSYNSPLHF. In DNA, the CDR3 is TGCGCCAGCAGCCAGAGCTCCTATAATTCACCCCTCCACTTT.

This clone was seen a few times. The CDR3 sequence: CSVEVDPASYEQYF. DNA for the CDR3: TGCAGCGTTGAGGTGGACCCAGCATCCTACGAGCAGTACTTC. The chain is built from TRBV29-1 and TRBJ2-7; D is uncertain. V was shortened by 3 bases and J by 1 base, with 13 bases between the two germline ends. The CDR3 is made up of 14 amino acids. Germline CDR1 reads SQVTM; CDR2 reads ANQGSEA.

In its sample, this clone was seen many times. The chain uses TRBV6-5 and TRBJ2-7; D call uncertain. Deletions cut 6 bases from V and 4 bases from J, with 7 bases between. This CDR3 region has 11 residues. Germline values: CDR1 MNHEY, CDR2 SVGAGI. CDR3 DNA: TGTGCCAGCAGCTCAATGTACGAGCAGTACTTC. Translating gives CASSSMYEQYF.

This chain links TRBV5-1 with TRBJ1-6; D might be TRBD1 (5 bases). CDR3 length: 15 amino acids. Per the germline V gene, CDR1 is SGHRS and CDR2 is YFSETQ. The germline V and J ends were trimmed by 3 bases and 8 bases, with 15 bases remaining between them. The CDR3 DNA is TGCGCCAGCAGCTGGACGGGGAAAGGGGATTCACCCCTCCACTTT. It is translated as CASSWTGKGDSPLHF. Combining the CDR3 with reference TRBV5-1 and TRBJ1-6 gives the whole variable domain KAGVTQTPRYLIKTRGQQVTLSCSPISGHRSVSWYQQTPGQGLQFLFEYFSETQRNKGNFPGRFSGRQFSNSRSEMNVSTLELGDSALYLCASSWTGKGDSPLHFGNGTRLTVT.